These T cell receptor beta chains were read from a single sample in a study of cytomegalovirus exposure and HLA in healthy donors. Method: immunoSEQ multiplex PCR; TCRdb's copy keeps in-frame clones and lacks some. This repertoire shows about 82,000 clones, roughly 64% found once; its top ten account for approximately 16%. The sample comprised PBMCs. The receptors were gathered from a woman between 40 and 55 years old in good health and CMV-seropositive. Both conserved end residues are part of each CDR3. Each record gives: V gene, D gene, J gene, CDR3 length, clone size, CDR3 protein, CDR3 DNA. The D gene is left open where the match is weak. Expanded clones get a size class; other rows say once, few or many, or leave the size out.

V gene: TRBV19
D gene: -
J gene: TRBJ2-7
CDR3 length: 11
clone size: -
CDR3 protein: CASSQGGEQYF
CDR3 DNA: TGTGCCAGTAGTCAGGGTGGCGAGCAGTACTTC

V gene: TRBV28
D gene: -
J gene: TRBJ1-1
CDR3 length: 15
clone size: -
CDR3 protein: CASSLWGTRATEAFF
CDR3 DNA: TGTGCCAGCAGTTTATGGGGCACCCGTGCCACTGAAGCTTTCTTT

V gene: TRBV7-2
D gene: -
J gene: TRBJ2-5
CDR3 length: 14
clone size: -
CDR3 protein: CASSLRRGQETQYF
CDR3 DNA: TGTGCCAGCAGCTTAAGGCGGGGCCAAGAGACCCAGTACTTC

V gene: TRBV11-1
D gene: -
J gene: TRBJ2-7
CDR3 length: 18
clone size: -
CDR3 protein: CASSLGPLTDLGAYEQYF
CDR3 DNA: TGTGCCAGCAGCTTAGGTCCGTTAACCGACCTAGGGGCCTACGAGCAGTACTTC

V gene: TRBV6-5
D gene: -
J gene: TRBJ1-5
CDR3 length: 15
clone size: -
CDR3 protein: CASSYSKTVNQPQHF
CDR3 DNA: TGTGCCAGCAGTTACTCAAAAACAGTCAATCAGCCCCAGCATTTT

V gene: TRBV27
D gene: -
J gene: TRBJ2-1
CDR3 length: 15
clone size: -
CDR3 protein: CASSLGVAAYNEQFF
CDR3 DNA: TGTGCCAGCAGTTTGGGGGTAGCGGCCTACAATGAGCAGTTCTTC

V gene: TRBV30
D gene: TRBD2
J gene: TRBJ2-7
CDR3 length: 15
clone size: -
CDR3 protein: CAWPRLAREVREQYF
CDR3 DNA: TGTGCCTGGCCGCGACTAGCGAGGGAAGTACGTGAGCAGTACTTC

V gene: TRBV5-4
D gene: TRBD2
J gene: TRBJ2-1
CDR3 length: 15
clone size: -
CDR3 protein: CASSGGLAIYNEQFF
CDR3 DNA: TGTGCCAGCAGCGGGGGACTAGCAATATACAATGAGCAGTTCTTC

V gene: TRBV28
D gene: -
J gene: TRBJ1-2
CDR3 length: 14
clone size: -
CDR3 protein: CASSWGTGGYGYTF
CDR3 DNA: TGTGCCAGCAGTTGGGGCACGGGGGGCTATGGCTACACCTTC

V gene: TRBV11-2
D gene: -
J gene: TRBJ2-7
CDR3 length: 15
clone size: -
CDR3 protein: CASSTISGITYEQYF
CDR3 DNA: TGTGCCAGCAGCACGATTAGCGGAATCACCTACGAGCAGTACTTC

V gene: TRBV4-3
D gene: -
J gene: TRBJ2-1
CDR3 length: 16
clone size: -
CDR3 protein: CASSQDRLEPHNEQFF
CDR3 DNA: TGCGCCAGCAGCCAAGATCGACTAGAACCCCACAATGAGCAGTTCTTC

V gene: TRBV15
D gene: TRBD1
J gene: TRBJ1-3
CDR3 length: 16
clone size: -
CDR3 protein: CATRPLGTVGGNTIYF
CDR3 DNA: TGTGCCACCAGACCCCTGGGGACAGTGGGAGGAAACACCATATATTTT

V gene: TRBV19
D gene: TRBD1
J gene: TRBJ2-7
CDR3 length: 16
clone size: -
CDR3 protein: CASSRYRGRGSYEQYF
CDR3 DNA: TGTGCCAGTAGTAGGTACAGGGGGCGCGGATCCTACGAGCAGTACTTC

V gene: TRBV27
D gene: -
J gene: TRBJ1-4
CDR3 length: 17
clone size: few
CDR3 protein: CASSPRGGGTTNEKLFF
CDR3 DNA: TGTGCCAGCAGCCCCCGGGGCGGGGGGACAACTAATGAAAAACTGTTTTTT

V gene: TRBV7-9
D gene: -
J gene: TRBJ2-1
CDR3 length: 14
clone size: -
CDR3 protein: CASSLKKQYDEQFF
CDR3 DNA: TGTGCCAGCAGCTTAAAAAAACAGTATGATGAGCAGTTCTTC

V gene: TRBV7-7
D gene: -
J gene: TRBJ2-6
CDR3 length: 16
clone size: -
CDR3 protein: CASSSLGHSGANVLTF
CDR3 DNA: TGTGCCAGCAGCAGTTTGGGGCACTCTGGGGCCAACGTCCTGACTTTC

V gene: TRBV19
D gene: -
J gene: TRBJ2-7
CDR3 length: 14
clone size: -
CDR3 protein: CASSSGSLSYEQYF
CDR3 DNA: TGTGCCAGTAGTTCAGGATCTCTCTCCTACGAGCAGTACTTC

V gene: TRBV7-9
D gene: -
J gene: TRBJ1-4
CDR3 length: 13
clone size: -
CDR3 protein: CASSHRVNEKLFF
CDR3 DNA: TGTGCCAGCAGTCACAGGGTTAATGAAAAACTGTTTTTT

V gene: TRBV6-5
D gene: -
J gene: TRBJ1-2
CDR3 length: 13
clone size: -
CDR3 protein: CASNGGTDYGYTF
CDR3 DNA: TGTGCCAGCAACGGGGGGACGGACTATGGCTACACCTTC

V gene: TRBV9
D gene: -
J gene: TRBJ2-7
CDR3 length: 14
clone size: -
CDR3 protein: CASSANPGHYEQYF
CDR3 DNA: TGTGCCAGCAGCGCCAACCCGGGACACTACGAGCAGTACTTC

V gene: TRBV28
D gene: TRBD2
J gene: TRBJ2-5
CDR3 length: 14
clone size: few
CDR3 protein: CASSSAGVSETQYF
CDR3 DNA: TGTGCCAGCAGCTCAGCGGGAGTGTCGGAGACCCAGTACTTC

V gene: TRBV5-4
D gene: TRBD1
J gene: TRBJ2-3
CDR3 length: 15
clone size: -
CDR3 protein: CASSVGTGPTDTQYF
CDR3 DNA: TGTGCCAGCAGTGTCGGGACAGGGCCGACAGATACGCAGTATTTT

V gene: TRBV21-1
D gene: -
J gene: TRBJ1-5
CDR3 length: 15
clone size: -
CDR3 protein: CASSKGSDRDKPQHF
CDR3 DNA: TGTGCCAGCAGCAAAGGGTCGGACAGGGATAAGCCCCAGCATTTT

V gene: TRBV28
D gene: -
J gene: TRBJ1-5
CDR3 length: 13
clone size: -
CDR3 protein: CASSHGRGQPQHF
CDR3 DNA: TGTGCCAGCAGTCACGGGAGGGGTCAGCCCCAGCATTTT

V gene: TRBV5-4
D gene: -
J gene: TRBJ1-1
CDR3 length: 11
clone size: -
CDR3 protein: CASSTGTEAFF
CDR3 DNA: TGTGCCAGCAGCACAGGGACTGAAGCTTTCTTT

V gene: TRBV10-3
D gene: TRBD2
J gene: TRBJ2-4
CDR3 length: 16
clone size: -
CDR3 protein: CAISESELAGKNIQYF
CDR3 DNA: TGTGCCATCAGTGAGTCAGAACTAGCGGGAAAAAACATTCAGTACTTC

V gene: TRBV27
D gene: -
J gene: TRBJ1-4
CDR3 length: 14
clone size: few
CDR3 protein: CASSLGRGGEKLFF
CDR3 DNA: TGTGCCAGCAGTTTAGGAAGGGGCGGTGAAAAACTGTTTTTT

V gene: TRBV2
D gene: -
J gene: TRBJ1-5
CDR3 length: 15
clone size: once
CDR3 protein: CASSGAVTGIQPQHF
CDR3 DNA: TGTGCCAGCAGTGGGGCCGTAACAGGGATTCAGCCCCAGCATTTT